This entry concerns a single T cell receptor beta chain. The sample holds one count of this clone. No cognate antigen has been identified for it. No base quality information exists; no much larger clone differs at one position. This sample is part of a study of cytomegalovirus exposure and HLA in healthy donors (dated by TCRdb to the late 2010s). Background on the whole study: An earlier analysis of roughly 500 of the donors reported approximately 300 Gb of sequence data and 100 million to 130 million unique TCR beta sequences from about 179 million T cells. The study was designed to test whether signatures of past pathogen exposure could be identified by cataloging public T cell receptors. The later analysis used no new phenotypic data to find candidate immune exposures, relying instead on TCR beta sequences and their occurrence across donors. Class I and class II HLA loci were covered by the typing at four-digit resolution. High-throughput TCR immunosequencing, statistical association of individual TCRs with disease status, and machine learning were combined to predict cytomegalovirus infection status. In a later analysis, previously published TCR beta repertoires from more than 500 donors were re-analyzed and high-resolution HLA genotyping was added so that TCR occurrence patterns could be studied. Donor age, sex, ethnicity and CMV serostatus were compiled together with the repertoire data. The study profiled the T cell repertoires of hundreds of subjects by immunosequencing and related them to cytomegalovirus serostatus. The number of typed donors differed by locus: about 629-640 for A, B, C, DRB1 and DQB1; 500 to 550 for DQA1; some 610 for DPA1; and about 450 for DPB1. Along with the roughly 670-subject first cohort, a separate validation cohort of over a hundred different subjects was used. Among about 370 genotyped donors of the cohort, an average of roughly 230,000 unique TCR beta nucleotide sequences was sequenced per donor, of which about 18% were non-productive. In a later genetic analysis, genome-wide SNP genotypes for about 55% of the 666 donors were used, and that subset was treated as a discovery cohort. All discovery cohort repertoires had been generated using a single sequencing platform. An early release covering over 500 HLA-typed donors comprised approximately 300 gigabases of sequencing data and 65 million to 100 million unique TCR sequences. An earlier analysis of roughly 580 of the donors used high-throughput TCR beta sequencing to judge whether each TCR beta V gene segment behaved as functional or pseudogenic. Four to six DR-DQ haplotypes were handled as single units for association and clustering, since linkage in the cohort was strong. Of the roughly 410 genotyped donors, less than 90% were placed in the genetic ancestry cluster associated with self-reported Caucasian donors. The investigation overall reported the following: A later analysis reported that several top co-occurrence clusters appeared linked to parvovirus B19, influenza, CMV and Epstein-Barr virus. Correlated functional status among segregating V segments might be attributable to linkage disequilibrium, but an unknown experimental factor could not be ruled out. When HLA alleles, especially DR and DQ, strongly co-occurred, attributing TCR associations to individual alleles was difficult. Presence/absence analyses assumed roughly uniform sequencing depth across donors, an assumption that may not hold. Compared with equally common non-associated chains, HLA-associated TCR beta chains in a later analysis were more clonally expanded and had lower generation probabilities. In the study, around 160 TCR beta chains were listed as associated with cytomegalovirus. Over 15 rarely observed V segments, including chromosome 9 orphons, were excluded from the earlier analysis of about 500 of the donors because counts were too low. In a later analysis, TCR association rates were found to vary across HLA loci, with the most associated TCRs seen for DRB1 alleles and the fewest for HLA-C alleles. A later analysis found that most CMV-associated TCR beta chains appeared HLA-restricted, with HLA associations seemingly driven largely by CMV exposure. A group of highly shared sequence variants was considered likely to be a technical artifact of the sequencing pipeline. Cytomegalovirus status was reported to be diagnosed by the classifier with high specificity and sensitivity in both the original and validation cohorts. For the cohort, immune exposure information was limited to CMV serostatus. In an earlier analysis of under 600 of the donors, most TCR beta V segments were observed in productive rearrangements about 90% or about 30% of the time, broadly matching IMGT annotations. A later genetic analysis associated a missense DCLRE1C variant with V-gene and J-gene trimming of TCR beta chains, and an independent cohort replicated the association. Most TCR sequences were seen in very few donors, while some public TCRs were found in many individuals. Compared with the approximately 600-donor mean, donors in an Asian-associated ancestry cluster had fewer N-insertions in productive TCRs, according to a later genetic analysis. Specific HLA alleles were associated with 15,000 to 20,000 TCR beta sequences at a false discovery rate of 0.05 in a later analysis. Because HLA typing was missing for some donors at each locus, association tests included only the typed subset. The authors suggested that the approach could potentially be generalized to other disease states and immunological phenotypes. A further reported finding was that TCR beta sequences accurately predicted the HLA-A and HLA-B alleles for most subjects in the first cohort. This cohort had only TCR beta chains sequenced, and the lack of alpha or paired-chain data limited which features could be detected. Three of the identified cytomegalovirus-associated TCR beta chains were confirmed in vitro to be specific for cytomegalovirus antigens. Some IMGT-functional V segments, including TRBV6-2 and TRBV6-3, could not be distinguished by the 87-base-pair reads and were therefore excluded.

The cohort comprised around 700 healthy bone marrow donors. At the time of sampling, every cohort member was nominally healthy, though immune exposures that went unrecorded were likely present. The donor tested CMV seropositive, placing the donor among the 289 seropositive members of the cohort. Each donor provided a peripheral blood sample, and peripheral blood mononuclear cells were used for TCR beta sequencing. The Qiagen DNeasy Blood Extraction Kit was used to extract genomic DNA from the blood cell samples. The CDR3 spans 18 residues, from the cysteine through the phenylalanine. The retained sequence is limited to the CDR3, 54 bases, with the frame set at the first base. V trim: 4 bases; J trim: 7 bases; unmatched bases: 11. Taken from the germline V gene, the CDR1 and CDR2 loops are SGHRS and YFSETQ. The library was prepared using the immunoSEQ multiplex PCR assay. The multiplex PCR relied on a mix of 60 forward primers for TCR Vbeta segments and 13 reverse primers for TCR Jbeta segments. Amplification of the CDR3 region of rearranged TCR beta genes was performed with a multiplex PCR assay on genomic DNA. Amplified TCR beta libraries were sequenced as 87-base-pair reads on the Illumina HiSeq System. Per the source publication's procedure: A later analysis counted about 80 million unique TCR beta chains across the roughly 700 repertoires, and some 11 million of these chains were shared by at least two donors. Raw reads were error-corrected and collapsed into unique sequences with a nearest-neighbor algorithm that merged closely related sequences to remove PCR and sequencing errors. V, D and J gene segments were assigned by aligning CDR3 sequences to IMGT reference sequences. Each retained sequence needed at least a six-nucleotide match to both a V gene segment and a J gene segment. A rearrangement was called productive if the CDR3 had no stop codons and remained in frame with V and J, and every other rearrangement was called non-productive. Following IMGT convention, CDR3 was defined as the stretch from the second conserved V-encoded cysteine to the conserved J-encoded phenylalanine. The earlier analysis of about 570 of the donors excluded any sequence lacking an unambiguous match to a single V gene segment. In an earlier analysis of approximately 610 of the donors, V segments were called functional above 56.7% productive rearrangements and were called segregating when the between-donor standard deviation exceeded 5%. To diagnose cytomegalovirus status from the catalog of TCR beta chain sequences, a statistical classification framework was built. V and J gene assignment, in a later analysis, came from comparing TCR nucleotide sequences with IMGT/GENE-DB human TR gene sequences. Using the TCRdist pipeline, a later analysis assigned CDR3 sequences along with most-parsimonious VDJ recombination scenarios. In a later analysis, each TCR beta chain was defined by its CDR3 amino acid sequence together with its V-gene family, and reads without a unique V-gene family were excluded. A later analysis removed 550 to 650 highly shared, low-generation-probability nucleotide sequences to deal with suspected cross-contamination and a sequencing artifact. For each public chain, a later analysis derived a clonal expansion index from normalized ranks of inferred template counts within each repertoire. Generation probabilities in a later analysis came from a VDJ recombination model fitted to out-of-frame rearrangements, and those results were checked against IGoR. In a later analysis, TCR-TCR, TCR-HLA and TCR-CMV co-occurrence was scored with hypergeometric tests, and a repertoire-size bias correction was applied to TCR pairs. A later analysis estimated false discovery rates by permuting HLA or CMV assignments 20 times. In a later analysis, co-occurring TCRs were grouped with DBSCAN, and TCRdist sequence similarity was added when clustering was performed within HLA-allele-positive subsets. Co-occurrence clustering excluded repertoires with fewer than 30,000 or more than 120,000 public chains, plus five with anomalous nucleotide sharing. TCRdb carries this immuneACCESS record with in-frame sequences only. Its versions omit some clonotypes, under half of them owing to an unresolved V gene in the studies checked, with the rest unexplained. From that table come the V and J calls and clone size; the DNA was used to work out D and trimming. Across this sample there are 150,000 to 200,000 clones, with about 63% seen only once. Jointly, the top ten make up around 3% of the sample.

Here the chain combines TRBV5-1 and TRBJ2-1; the junction holds 16 bases that match TRBD2. The sequenced sample consisted of PBMCs. This clonotype was obtained from a woman in her 40s in good health and CMV-seropositive. This receptor has the CDR3 CASSAGLAGGPRRNEQFF. Here is the DNA: TGCGCCAGCAGCGCGGGACTAGCGGGAGGGCCGAGAAGGAATGAGCAGTTCTTC.